The clone carrying this T cell receptor (beta chain) was counted only a few times. What it binds is not known. The length of the CDR3 is 14 residues. Germline V gene lookup returns CDR1 LGHNA and CDR2 YSLEER. The V end lost 0 bases, the J end lost 2 bases, and 4 bases lay between the germline ends. The data originate from a study of Graves' ophthalmopathy and Graves' hyperthyroidism. Study results and limitations: The model reached approximately 70% sensitivity and around 74% specificity for predicting ophthalmopathy progression. Most clonotypes expanded in thyroid above 0.001 frequency were present in blood too.

For repertoire sequencing, the TCR beta CDR3 regions were amplified from RNA transcripts. First-round RT-PCR with HTBI primers preceded a second-round multiplex PCR. MiXCR, run by TCRdb on the multiplex PCR reads, gives a single entry per CDR3 protein. This repertoire shows 1 million to 1.3 million distinct CDR3 sequences, about 36% found once; its top ten account for approximately 12%. The clonotype originates from an adult man with Graves' hyperthyroidism. Material for sequencing was peripheral blood or thyroid tissue (not recorded which). V gene TRBV4-3 combines with J gene TRBJ1-4; no definite D call. The CDR3 DNA sequence: TGCGCCAGCAGCCAAGACAGGACTAATGAAAAACTGTTTTTT. This sequence encodes CASSQDRTNEKLFF.